This T cell receptor beta chain emerged from a study of CD8+ T cells in alopecia areata. Study background: Severity scoring for treated patients was based on the percentage of affected scalp area.

Treatment indicated: oral pan-JAK inhibitor, 5-10 mg twice daily. This clone was seen a few times. Extraction of RNA preceded its reverse transcription into cDNA, which served as the sequencing template. Clones were read by immunoSEQ multiplex PCR, and TCRdb kept only the in-frame ones, dropping some. The table has over 150,000 clones, 53% seen once. Germline CDR1 SGHDT, CDR2 YYEEEE. CDR3 length: 16 residues. The V and J ends lost 0 bases and 3 bases respectively, with 15 bases between them. The sequence was collected from a human donor with alopecia areata. The sample consisted of CD8+ T cells sorted from blood, taken at week 24, from a patient treated with tofacitinib. The V gene is TRBV5-6, the J gene TRBJ1-1; D perhaps matches TRBD1 (5 bases). The CDR3 loop is CASSLDVQGIHTEAFF. The DNA for the CDR3 is TGTGCCAGCAGCTTGGATGTGCAGGGCATCCACACTGAAGCTTTCTTT.